A single sample is the source of the 29 T cell receptor beta chains below, sequenced in a study of CD4 and CD8 cells across lung adenocarcinoma regions. TCRdb passed the PCR reads through MiXCR, listing each CDR3 protein once. Of around 25,000 distinct CDR3 sequences in the sample, 40% to 50% were seen once. Sequenced: CD8+ T cells from the center of a lung tumor. Receptors originate from a male donor with lung adenocarcinoma. The CD4 and CD8 labels of this study may be unreliable.

This chain uses TRBV24-1 with TRBJ2-1; D is unclear. Germline CDR1 KGHDR, CDR2 SFDVKD. The CDR3 spans 14 residues. V lost 4 bases to trimming and J lost 4 bases, with 10 bases between them. CDR3: CATSDRDLYNEQFF. The CDR3 nucleotides are TGTGCCACCAGTGACAGAGACCTTTACAATGAGCAGTTCTTC.

There are a few counts of this clonotype. V is TRBV3-1 and J is TRBJ2-5, with 14 bases that match TRBD2. The trim removed 0 bases at V and 3 bases at J, leaving 6 bases unmatched. The CDR3 totals 18 residues. In germline, CDR1 is LGHDT, CDR2 YNNKEL (reference sequence). The CDR3: CASSQDRRLAGGKETQYF. Written as DNA, the CDR3 is TGTGCCAGCAGCCAAGATAGGCGACTAGCGGGAGGGAAAGAGACCCAGTACTTC.

V gene TRBV9 combines with J gene TRBJ2-1; D ambiguous. The CDR3 covers 16 residues. Looked up from germline, CDR1 is SGDLS and CDR2 is YYNGEE. Trimming shortened V by 0 bases and J by 1 base, and 11 bases separated the two germline ends. CDR3 sequence reads: CASSVGISGSYNEQFF. The DNA of the CDR3 is TGTGCCAGCAGCGTAGGGATCAGTGGGTCCTACAATGAGCAGTTCTTC.

This clonotype was seen at least ten times. Possible read error: a much larger clone is one base away. The CDR3 is CASSFPWGGEQYF. In DNA, the CDR3 is TGTGCCAGCAGTTTTCCCTGGGGGGGTGAGCAGTACTTC. The chain has TRBV6-5 and TRBJ2-5, with 7 bases fitting TRBD2. This CDR3 is 13 amino acids long. V was clipped by 4 bases and J by 11 bases; unmatched bases: 10. CDR1 MNHEY and CDR2 SVGAGI come from the germline V gene.

J is TRBJ2-2 and V is TRBV7-6, with D possibly being TRBD2 (6 bases). The CDR3 is 14 amino acids. V was trimmed by 3 bases and J by 11 bases, leaving 16 bases between them. The germline V gene has CDR1 SGHVS and CDR2 FNYEAQ. CDR3 loop: CASSFSGTLPELFF. The CDR3 coding sequence is TGTGCCAGCAGCTTCTCCGGGACTCTCCCTGAGCTGTTTTTT.

This clonotype ranks as medium-sized. The CDR3 protein is CASSSRSGAGNEQFF. As DNA, the CDR3 is TGTGCCAGCAGTTCACGTAGCGGAGCGGGGAATGAGCAGTTCTTC. The chain joins TRBV6-5 to TRBJ2-1; 7 bases agree with TRBD2. V shed 4 bases, J shed 7 bases, and the junction held 10 bases outside the gene matches. The CDR3 spans 15 residues. From germline, CDR1 is MNHEY and CDR2 SVGAGI.

This clonotype was seen a single time. J is TRBJ2-3 and V is TRBV6-1; possible D gene TRBD1, 5 bases. The CDR3 loop spans 13 amino acids. The ends were cut back, 8 bases at V and 9 bases at J, with 18 bases in the middle. Germline CDR1 MNHNS, CDR2 SASEGT. In nucleotides, the CDR3 is TGTGCCAGCGGGGAACAGGACAAAGAGACGCAGTATTTT. It codes for CASGEQDKETQYF.

This clonotype was counted ten times or more. The chain is built from TRBV11-2 and TRBJ2-3, with D maybe TRBD1 (7 bases). This CDR3 has 17 amino acids. The germline gives CDR1 SGHAT, CDR2 FQNNGV. Trimming removed 5 bases from V and 2 bases from J, with 20 bases in between. The CDR3 here is CASSPRQGGSFTDTQYF. In nucleotides, the CDR3 is TGTGCCAGCAGCCCCCGCCAGGGGGGCAGCTTCACAGATACGCAGTATTTT.

This clonotype was found a few times. This chain uses TRBV20-1 with TRBJ2-2; D is unresolved. The V gene lost 6 bases and the J gene lost 7 bases, with 15 bases spanning the gap. The CDR3 runs 13 residues. CDR1 is DFQATT and CDR2 is SNEGSKA in the germline V gene (reference sequence). Written as DNA, the CDR3 is TGCAGTGCCCTAGGGCAGAGTTTCGGGGAGCTGTTTTTT. Its protein is CSALGQSFGELFF.

The chain combines TRBV4-1 with TRBJ2-1; 7 positions match TRBD1. The J call may be faulty, since TRBJ2-7 better matches the DNA end. The length of the CDR3 is 15 residues. Germline V gene sequence: CDR1 MGHRA, CDR2 YSYEKL. The CDR3 nucleotides are TGCGCCGGGGGCCAAGGGGGCCCTGACGGAGATACGCAGTACTTC. Protein sequence: CAGGQGGPDGDTQYF.

V and J are TRBV6-1 and TRBJ2-1; the match to TRBD1 covers 12 bases. The DNA end lines up better with TRBJ2-7; the J call may be wrong. This CDR3 region has 15 residues. Germline CDR1 reads MNHNS; CDR2 reads SASEGT. CDR3 in DNA: TGTGCCAGCAGCCTCACGGGACAGGGGGCCGACGAGCAGTACTTC. Its translation: CASSLTGQGADEQYF.

Worth noting for this clonotype: A clone one base away is much larger, so this may be a read error. This chain links TRBV14 with TRBJ2-3; 7 nucleotides line up with TRBD2. V shed 6 bases and J 1 base; nucleotides not matched to a gene: 16. The germline V gene encodes CDR1 SGHDN and CDR2 FVKESK. The CDR3 has 18 residues. The CDR3 is CASRHPRDYTRGTDTQYF. The DNA of the CDR3 is TGTGCCAGCAGACATCCCCGGGACTACACTCGCGGCACAGATACGCAGTATTTT. The variable domain in full, with the rest retrieved from reference TRBV14 and TRBJ2-3, is EAGVTQFPSHSVIEKGQTVTLRCDPISGHDNLYWYRRVMGKEIKFLLHFVKESKQDESGMPNNRFLAERTGGTYSTLKVQPAELEDSGVYFCASRHPRDYTRGTDTQYFGPGTRLTVL.

This clonotype was observed at least ten times. The chain recombines TRBV6-5 with TRBJ2-1, with D perhaps given as TRBD1 or TRBD2 (5 bases each). With the DNA end fitting TRBJ2-7 better, the J assignment may be wrong. This CDR3 contains 12 residues. Germline V CDR1 and CDR2: MNHEY, SVGAGI. In DNA form, the CDR3 reads TGTGCCAGCACGGGGCAGAAAAGGGAGCAGTACTTC. It is translated as CASTGQKREQYF.

This clonotype was counted between two and nine times. The rearrangement joins TRBV27 to TRBJ2-1, with 7 bases that match TRBD2. The end of the DNA fits TRBJ2-7 better, so the J call may be wrong. CDR3 length: 13 residues. Per the germline V gene, CDR1 is MNHEY and CDR2 is SMNVEV (reference sequence). The CDR3 DNA sequence: TGTGCCAGCACTCAGCGGGGAGGCTACGAGCAGTACTTC. Translated, it gives CASTQRGGYEQYF.

The chain joins TRBV6-1 to TRBJ1-2; maybe TRBD1 (6 bases). Germline CDR1 MNHNS, CDR2 SASEGT. The V end lost 7 bases, the J end lost 3 bases, and 21 bases lay between the germline ends. CDR3 size: 16 residues. The chain's CDR3 is CASTLNQGGWYYGYTF. The CDR3 bases are TGTGCCAGCACCCTCAACCAAGGGGGTTGGTACTATGGCTACACCTTC.

The gene calls are TRBV12-3 or TRBV12-4 and TRBJ2-1; 10 nucleotides align to TRBD2. Germline trimming cut 8 bases from V and 2 bases from J; bases unmatched to any gene: 6. This CDR3 is built from 15 residues. CDR3 protein: CASYKREGTYNEQFF. DNA for the CDR3: TGTGCCAGCTACAAGCGGGAGGGGACCTACAATGAGCAGTTCTTC.

The rearrangement joins TRBV30 to TRBJ2-5, with D hard to call. The CDR3 has 13 residues. V was cut by 4 bases and J by 1 base, with 10 bases left in between. The germline V gene encodes CDR1 GTSNPN and CDR2 SVGIG (reference sequence). CDR3 in amino acids: CAWTGLLQETQYF. CDR3 nucleotides: TGTGCCTGGACCGGGCTCCTCCAAGAGACCCAGTACTTC.

This clonotype was counted only a few times. This rearrangement joins TRBV4-2 to TRBJ1-6, with TRBD1 matching 12 bases. V shed 5 bases, J shed 10 bases, and the junction held 9 bases outside the gene matches. Germline CDR1 LGHNA, CDR2 YNFKEQ. CDR3 size: 16 residues. The CDR3 protein is CASSEIGDRGLSPLHF. In nucleotides, the CDR3 is TGTGCCAGCAGCGAAATTGGGGACAGGGGGCTCTCACCCCTCCACTTT.

J is TRBJ2-3 and V is TRBV11-3, with 7 bases identical to TRBD2. With 3 bases clipped from V and 5 bases from J, the junction kept 5 bases outside the gene matches. Germline lookup yields CDR1 SGHNT and CDR2 YENEEA. This CDR3 contains 14 residues. The CDR3 sequence is CASSLGGLEDTQYF. CDR3 DNA sequence: TGTGCCAGCAGCTTGGGGGGGTTGGAAGATACGCAGTATTTT. Using reference TRBV11-3 and TRBJ2-3 for the parts outside the CDR3, the full variable domain is EAGVVQSPRYKIIEKKQPVAFWCNPISGHNTLYWYLQNLGQGPELLIRYENEEAVDDSQLPKDRFSAERLKGVDSTLKIQPAELGDSAVYLCASSLGGLEDTQYFGPGTRLTVL.

As for this clonotype: At one end, the junction sequence differs from germline, possibly due to a read error. The V call is TRBV4-1, the J call TRBJ2-4, with D perhaps given as TRBD1 or TRBD2 (5 bases each). The CDR3 runs to 15 residues. Germline CDR1 is MGHRA and CDR2 is YSYEKL. The CDR3 loop is CASSQTGLGTNIQSF. For the CDR3, the DNA is TGCGCCAGCAGCCAAACTGGGCTAGGGACCAACATTCAGTCCTTC.

Here the CDR3 DNA reads TGTGCCAGCAGAGGTACAGGCACCGATACGCTGTTTTTT. This encodes CASRGTGTDTLFF. The J gene is TRBJ2-2, the V gene TRBV27; possibly TRBD1 for D (5 bases). Germline lookup yields CDR1 MNHEY and CDR2 SMNVEV (reference sequence). There are 13 residues in the CDR3. The V end was cut by 6 bases, the J end by 13 bases, with 18 bases between.

Worth noting for this clonotype: A junction boundary mismatches the germline segment, possibly from a read error. The gene calls are TRBV25-1 and TRBJ2-3, with D possibly being TRBD1 (5 bases). CDR1 and CDR2 from the germline V gene are MGHDK and SYGVNS. This CDR3 is built from 15 residues. This CDR3 reads CASSELLWGTDTQYF. The CDR3 DNA reads TGTGCCAGCAGTGAATTGCTGTGGGGCACAGATACGCAGTATTTC.

This clonotype occurred many times. J is TRBJ2-5 and V is TRBV6-1, with TRBD2 matching 13 bases. This CDR3 is built from 17 residues. J lost 10 bases, V lost 1 base, and 12 bases had no gene match. Germline V gene data show CDR1 as MNHNS and CDR2 as SASEGT. The CDR3 region has the DNA TGTGCCAGCAGTGAAGGACTAGCGGGAGGTAGCCTTATGAGCCAGTACTTC. Its protein is CASSEGLAGGSLMSQYF.

The table lists this clonotype with a count of one. This may stem from a read error, because a much larger clone lies one nucleotide away. CDR3 bases: TGTGCCAGCAGTGACAAGGGGAATTCACCCCTCCACTTT. Translating it yields CASSDKGNSPLHF. The chain recombines TRBV6-1 with TRBJ1-6; tentatively, D is TRBD1 (5 bases). The CDR3 has 13 amino acids. Per germline, CDR1 MNHNS and CDR2 SASEGT. V was pared by 3 bases and J by 7 bases, with 7 bases between.

This clonotype was recorded at least ten times. V usage is TRBV10-1 and J usage is TRBJ2-1; D gene uncertain. The J call may be faulty, since TRBJ2-5 better matches the DNA end. In germline, CDR1 is WNHNN, CDR2 SYGVQD (reference sequence). This CDR3 spans 12 amino acids. The CDR3 is CASSDTSGTQYF. CDR3 DNA sequence: TGCGCCAGCAGTGATACCTCCGGGACCCAGTACTTC.

At least ten counts were recorded for this clonotype. The chain uses TRBV28 and TRBJ2-1; 13 bases agree with TRBD2. The V gene end was trimmed by 3 bases and the J gene end by 8 bases; junction bases not matched to a gene: 7. Germline loops: CDR1 MDHEN, CDR2 SYDVKM. The CDR3 consists of 16 residues. In nucleotides, the CDR3 is TGTGCCAGCAGTTTCCCGACTAGCGGGAGGTTGGATGAGCAGTTCTTC. Protein: CASSFPTSGRLDEQFF.

This clonotype was detected only a few times. V usage is TRBV6-1 and J usage is TRBJ1-1; D gene unclear. Germline values: CDR1 MNHNS, CDR2 SASEGT. The length of the CDR3 is 13 residues. Trimming took 1 base from V and 1 from J, leaving 4 bases between them. Here the CDR3 reads CASSEVRNTEAFF. CDR3 DNA: TGTGCCAGCAGTGAAGTAAGGAACACTGAAGCTTTCTTT.

The rearrangement joins TRBV20-1 to TRBJ2-1; no definite D call. The CDR3 totals 16 residues. Germline loops: CDR1 DFQATT, CDR2 SNEGSKA (reference sequence). V gave up 0 bases and J gave up 0 bases, with 12 bases separating them. DNA for the CDR3: TGCAGTGCTAGAGATCTAGGTAAAGGCTCCTACAATGAGCAGTTCTTC. It specifies CSARDLGKGSYNEQFF.

This clonotype was recorded many times. The chain uses TRBV6-6 and TRBJ1-2; D unclear. The V end lost 6 bases, the J end lost 8 bases, and 16 bases lay between the germline ends. This CDR3 is 13 amino acids long. In germline, CDR1 is MNHNY, CDR2 SVGAGI (reference sequence). CDR3 nucleotide sequence: TGTGCCAGCAGGTCCGAACACGCGATGGGCTACACCTTC. Its translation is CASRSEHAMGYTF.